The 17 T cell receptor beta chains below come from one sample, sequenced in a study of control samples from healthy donors and cancer patients. Repertoires were generated with immunoSEQ multiplex PCR, while TCRdb's copy carries only in-frame clones and drops some. This table has about 170,000 clones, roughly 91% appearing once. The sequencing input was blood. These receptors were collected from a woman aged 25 to 39 in good health.

The rearrangement links TRBV9 to TRBJ2-7; TRBD2 matches at 12 bases. The CDR3 loop spans 14 amino acids. J lost 5 bases, V lost 3 bases, and 3 bases had no gene match. CDR1 SGDLS and CDR2 YYNGEE come from the germline V gene. The CDR3 DNA is TGTGCCAGCAGCGGACTAGCGGGGGTCAACGAGCAGTACTTC. Translating gives CASSGLAGVNEQYF.

J is TRBJ1-1 and V is TRBV10-3, with D possibly being TRBD1 (6 bases). The CDR3 covers 15 residues. V was clipped by 0 bases and J by 5 bases, with 13 bases between them. Germline V lookup: CDR1 ENHRY, CDR2 SYGVKD. The CDR3 nucleotides read TGTGCCATCAGTGAGTCGGGGGGGCTTAGGACTGAAGCTTTCTTT. The encoded protein is CAISESGGLRTEAFF.

This chain uses TRBV3-1 (or the pseudogene TRBV3-2) with TRBJ1-1, with D unclear. The CDR3 runs to 13 residues. V lost 3 bases and J lost 1, with 6 bases in between. Germline CDR1 is LGHDT and CDR2 is YNNKEL (reference sequence). The CDR3 loop reads CASSHLSNTEAFF. The DNA for the CDR3 is TGTGCCAGCAGCCATCTCTCGAACACTGAAGCTTTCTTT.

Note on this clone: The same CDR3 is also encoded by other DNA sequences in this sample. This chain links TRBV5-1 with TRBJ2-7; 11 nucleotides match TRBD1. The V and J ends lost 4 bases and 4 bases, in that order; junction bases with no gene match: 4. The V gene's germline CDR1 is SGHRS and CDR2 YFSETQ. The CDR3 contains 14 residues. Written as DNA, the CDR3 is TGCGCCAGCAGCAGGGGACAGGGGGGTTACGAGCAGTACTTC. Amino acids: CASSRGQGGYEQYF.

The gene calls are TRBV6-5 and TRBJ1-2; weak D call: TRBD1 (5 bases). Trimming took 5 bases from V and 4 from J, leaving 11 bases between them. Germline CDR1 is MNHEY and CDR2 is SVGAGI. CDR3 length: 13 amino acids. CDR3 residues: CASSPTATYGYTF. The CDR3 bases are TGTGCCAGCAGTCCGACAGCAACCTATGGCTACACCTTC.

The V gene is TRBV15, the J gene TRBJ1-5, with TRBD1 matching 8 bases. In germline, CDR1 is LNHNV, CDR2 YYDKDF (reference sequence). The length of the CDR3 is 14 residues. The V segment lost 3 bases and the J segment 2 bases; nucleotides outside the gene matches: 0. The DNA of the CDR3 is TGTGCCACCAGCAGGACAGGGGGCAATCAGCCCCAGCATTTT. It translates to CATSRTGGNQPQHF.

The rearrangement uses TRBV11-2 and TRBJ1-6; TRBD1 is a possible D gene (5 bases). V shed 5 bases and J shed 6 bases, with 8 bases lying between them. CDR1 and CDR2 (germline): SGHAT, FQNNGV. The CDR3 loop spans 13 amino acids. The CDR3 bases are TGTGCCAGCAGCCCGGGGCCTAATTCACCCCTCCACTTT. Protein product: CASSPGPNSPLHF.

CDR3 sequence (DNA): TGTGCCAGCTCACCAAGTGGATACACTGAAGCTTTCTTT. Residues: CASSPSGYTEAFF. The chain has TRBV18 and TRBJ1-1; no clear D. Between the trimmed V and J ends, which lost 2 bases and 3 bases, there was a span of 7 bases. This CDR3 contains 13 residues. Germline V lookup: CDR1 KGHSH, CDR2 LQKENI.

This chain uses TRBV7-3 with TRBJ2-3; 9 bases are shared with TRBD1. J gave up 2 bases and V 0 bases, and 3 bases lay outside the gene matches. The CDR3 is made up of 16 amino acids. In germline, CDR1 is SGHTA, CDR2 FQGTGA. The CDR3, as DNA: TGTGCCAGCAGCTTAACGACAGGGGGTTTCACAGATACGCAGTATTTT. Translating gives CASSLTTGGFTDTQYF.

The rearrangement uses TRBV18 and TRBJ2-7, with 10 bases identical to TRBD2. V lost 1 base, J lost 0 bases, and 6 bases stayed unmatched. The CDR3 totals 17 residues. The V gene's germline CDR1 is KGHSH and CDR2 LQKENI. The CDR3 DNA reads as TGTGCCAGCTCACCACGCCTAGCGGGGGTCAGCTCCTACGAGCAGTACTTC. Amino acid sequence: CASSPRLAGVSSYEQYF. The full variable domain, completed using reference TRBV18 and TRBJ2-7, is NAGVMQNPRHLVRRRGQEARLRCSPMKGHSHVYWYRQLPEEGLKFMVYLQKENIIDESGMPKERFSAEFPKEGPSILRIQQVVRGDSAAYFCASSPRLAGVSSYEQYFGPGTRLTVT.

This clone was counted a few times. The rearrangement uses TRBV5-8 and TRBJ2-5; TRBD2 matches 11 bases. The CDR3 totals 19 residues. V was pared by 2 bases and J by 2 bases, with 14 bases of the junction left unmatched. Germline loops: CDR1 SGHTS, CDR2 YDEGEE. CDR3 in amino acids: CASSLNKIAGGLGQETQYF. CDR3 DNA: TGTGCCAGCAGCTTAAACAAAATAGCGGGAGGGTTAGGGCAAGAGACCCAGTACTTC.

This sequence joins TRBV7-2 and TRBJ2-7; D not certain. The CDR3 is 12 residues long. Germline V gives CDR1 SGHTA, CDR2 FQGNSA. Deletions cut 1 base from V and 2 bases from J, with 3 bases between. CDR3 in DNA: TGTGCCAGCAGCTTAGTAGCCTACGAGCAGTACTTC. Its protein is CASSLVAYEQYF.

V gene TRBV6-5 combines with J gene TRBJ2-7, with D perhaps matching TRBD1 (6 bases). V shed 6 bases and J shed 3 bases, with 12 bases lying between them. The CDR3 sequence is 13 residues long. Germline CDR1 MNHEY, CDR2 SVGAGI. CDR3 sequence reads: CASSSGHRYEQYF. The CDR3, as DNA: TGTGCCAGCAGCTCGGGACACCGCTACGAGCAGTACTTC.

V and J are TRBV9 and TRBJ1-3; D gene unclear. The CDR3 has 16 residues. The germline V gene has CDR1 SGDLS and CDR2 YYNGEE. V lost 0 bases and J 0 bases, leaving 10 bases between the germline ends. The CDR3 nucleotides are TGTGCCAGCAGCGTAGTAGGAGGACCCTCTGGAAACACCATATATTTT. It codes for CASSVVGGPSGNTIYF.

The rearrangement links TRBV6-5 to TRBJ2-7, with 11 bases that match TRBD1. Germline CDR1 reads MNHEY; CDR2 reads SVGAGI. Germline trimming cut 6 bases from V and 3 bases from J; bases unmatched to any gene: 7. This CDR3 spans 15 amino acids. The CDR3 reads CASSGQGAKNYEQYF. The CDR3 coding sequence is TGTGCCAGCAGCGGACAGGGGGCAAAAAACTACGAGCAGTACTTC.

The chain employs TRBV3-1 (or the pseudogene TRBV3-2) and TRBJ1-1; D gene ambiguous. This CDR3 comprises 14 residues. The germline gives CDR1 LGHDT, CDR2 YNNKEL (reference sequence). V lost 4 bases to trimming and J lost 2 bases, with 11 bases between them. CDR3 in amino acids: CASSRRTGNTEAFF. The CDR3 DNA follows: TGTGCCAGCAGCCGCCGGACGGGAAACACTGAAGCTTTCTTT.

V is TRBV5-4 and J is TRBJ1-6; 9 nucleotides agree with TRBD1. With 4 bases clipped from V and 8 bases from J, the junction kept 4 bases outside the gene matches. Germline assignment: CDR1 SGHNT and CDR2 YYREEE (reference sequence). The CDR3 spans 14 residues. In nucleotides, the CDR3 is TGTGCCAGCAGCATACAGGGGGCGCATTCACCCCTCCACTTT. As protein: CASSIQGAHSPLHF.